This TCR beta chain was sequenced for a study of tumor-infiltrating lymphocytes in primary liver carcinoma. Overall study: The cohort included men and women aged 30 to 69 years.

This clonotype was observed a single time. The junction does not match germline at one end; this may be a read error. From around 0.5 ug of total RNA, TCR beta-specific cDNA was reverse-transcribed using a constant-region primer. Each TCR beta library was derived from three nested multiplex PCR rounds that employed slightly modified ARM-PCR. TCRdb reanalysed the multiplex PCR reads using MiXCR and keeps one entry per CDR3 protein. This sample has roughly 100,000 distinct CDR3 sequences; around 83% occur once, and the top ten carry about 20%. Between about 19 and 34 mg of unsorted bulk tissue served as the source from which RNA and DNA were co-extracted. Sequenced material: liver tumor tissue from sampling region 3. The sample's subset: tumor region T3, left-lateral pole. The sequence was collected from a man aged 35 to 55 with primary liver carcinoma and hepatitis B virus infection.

CDR3 loop: CDSSQQGNSPLYF. The CDR3 DNA sequence: TGTGACAGCAGCCAACAGGGAAATTCACCCCTCTACTTT. The J gene is TRBJ1-6, the V gene TRBV14; TRBD1 might be the D (6 bases). CDR3 length equals 13 residues. The germline CDR1 and CDR2 sequences are SGHDN and FVKESK.